The 22 T cell receptor beta chains below come from one sample, sequenced in a study of blood T cells in healthy people across ages (dated by TCRdb to the mid-2010s). Library generation was performed with 5' RACE. TCRdb records Illumina HiSeq 2500 as the sequencer. A second PCR of about 7 to 12 cycles was run with a J-beta primer mix and a sample-barcoded 5' primer. Using fastp trimming at Q25 and MiXCR clonotype assembly, TCRdb reanalyzed the public sequencing data and kept in-frame beta chains. Each CDR3 protein gets just one entry, which takes the most common genes and DNA from the rows behind it. A total of approximately 800,000 distinct CDR3 sequences appear in this sample, more than 20% of them only once. The ten largest account for approximately 4% of the sample. This sample also belongs to another study, concerning T cells of mothers and their children.

Sequenced: blood. Receptors were obtained from a boy between 5 and 17 years old in good health.

This clonotype has only a few counts. The chain is built from TRBV3-1 and TRBJ2-1; 8 positions match TRBD1. Germline V gene data show CDR1 as LGHDT and CDR2 as YNNKEL (reference sequence). The V gene end was trimmed by 5 bases and the J gene end by 6 bases; junction bases not matched to a gene: 15. This CDR3 region has 17 residues. CDR3 nucleotides: TGTGCCAGCAGCAAAACCGGACAGGGTAGAGGGGGCAATGAGCAGTTCTTC. The encoded protein is CASSKTGQGRGGNEQFF.

This clonotype was recorded only once. The rearrangement uses TRBV12-3 or TRBV12-4 and TRBJ1-6; D is ambiguous. The CDR3 consists of 16 residues. V lost 5 bases to trimming and J lost 0 bases, with 11 bases between them. CDR3 DNA: TGTGCCAGCAGTCCAGATCATAGCTCCTATAATTCACCCCTCCACTTT. Protein: CASSPDHSSYNSPLHF.

The chain is built from TRBV28 and TRBJ1-1; 12 bases agree with TRBD1. With V trimmed by 6 bases and J by 4 bases, 6 bases remained unmatched. Germline values: CDR1 MDHEN, CDR2 SYDVKM. There are 15 residues in the CDR3. DNA of the CDR3: TGTGCCAGCAGGTCCCCGGGACAGGGGGCCACTGAAGCTTTCTTT. Protein: CASRSPGQGATEAFF.

The sample holds a few counts of this clonotype. The CDR3 region is CASSPRGGARGNEQFF. The CDR3 DNA sequence: TGTGCCAGCAGCCCCCGCGGGGGGGCCAGGGGGAATGAGCAGTTCTTC. This rearrangement joins TRBV12-3 or TRBV12-4 to TRBJ2-1, with 9 bases lining up with TRBD2. The CDR3 consists of 16 residues. With 6 bases clipped from V and 7 bases from J, the junction kept 13 bases outside the gene matches.

This clonotype has more than one count but fewer than ten. The chain has TRBV28 and TRBJ1-2, with D perhaps TRBD1 (6 bases). The CDR3 extends over 15 amino acids. Germline V gene data show CDR1 as MDHEN and CDR2 as SYDVKM. Trimming removed 6 bases from V and 2 bases from J, with 16 bases in between. CDR3 in amino acids: CASRPSDRENYGYTF. The CDR3 nucleotides read TGTGCCAGCAGACCCTCGGACAGAGAAAACTATGGCTACACCTTC.

The chain joins TRBV20-1 to TRBJ1-2, with 7 bases aligning to TRBD1. The CDR3 covers 15 residues. The V gene end was trimmed by 6 bases and the J gene end by 5 bases; junction bases not matched to a gene: 15. Germline lookup yields CDR1 DFQATT and CDR2 SNEGSKA (reference sequence). The CDR3 region has the DNA TGCAGTGCCAAACAAGACCAGGGGGATGAGTATGGCTACACCTTC. This gives the protein CSAKQDQGDEYGYTF.

This chain links TRBV12-3 or TRBV12-4 with TRBJ1-2, with D unresolved. V shed 2 bases and J shed 7 bases, with 14 bases lying between them. The CDR3 runs 14 residues. CDR3 sequence: CASSLIISPGGYTF. CDR3 in DNA: TGTGCCAGCAGTTTAATAATATCACCTGGTGGCTACACCTTC.

This clonotype was found a few times. J is TRBJ1-2 and V is TRBV29-1; D ambiguous. Germline V gene lookup returns CDR1 SQVTM and CDR2 ANQGSEA. V lost 2 bases and J 0 bases, leaving 10 bases between the germline ends. The CDR3 is 14 amino acids. CDR3 sequence: CSVENPTANYGYTF. In nucleotides, the CDR3 is TGCAGCGTTGAAAACCCGACCGCTAACTATGGCTACACCTTC.

This clonotype has only a few counts. The V call is TRBV9, the J call TRBJ1-4; D remains ambiguous. The CDR3 sequence is 14 residues long. V dropped 4 bases and J dropped 6 bases, with 13 bases sitting between them. The germline V gene encodes CDR1 SGDLS and CDR2 YYNGEE. The CDR3 region has the DNA TGTGCCAGCAGCCCAAAGCCCGTGGATGAAAAACTGTTTTTT. Translated: CASSPKPVDEKLFF.

The chain employs TRBV7-2 and TRBJ2-5, with D possibly being TRBD2 (6 bases). The J call may be faulty, since TRBJ2-7 better matches the DNA end. Germline CDR1 reads SGHTA; CDR2 reads FQGNSA. The length of the CDR3 is 16 residues. DNA for the CDR3: TGTGCCAGCAGCCCAGTTGCGGGACGACTGGCCTACGAGCAGTACTTC. Amino acids: CASSPVAGRLAYEQYF.

The rearrangement uses TRBV20-1 and TRBJ2-1; TRBD1 aligns across 9 bases. The closer fit of TRBJ2-7 to the DNA end suggests the J call may be wrong. The CDR3 sequence is 12 residues long. From germline, CDR1 is DFQATT and CDR2 SNEGSKA (reference sequence). CDR3 in amino acids: CSAGTGSHEQYF. CDR3 coding DNA: TGCAGTGCTGGGACAGGGTCCCACGAGCAGTACTTC.

This clonotype was seen only a few times. The genes are TRBV5-1 and TRBJ2-1, with D perhaps assigned TRBD1 or TRBD2 (6 bases each). V gave up 0 bases and J gave up 7 bases, with 17 bases separating them. CDR1 is SGHRS, CDR2 YFSETQ, per germline. The CDR3 sequence is 16 residues long. CDR3 DNA sequence: TGCGCCAGCAGCTTGGCCACGGGGGCTGTTGGGAATGAGCAGTTCTTC. Translating gives CASSLATGAVGNEQFF.

The sample holds a few counts of this clonotype. V and J are TRBV6-1 and TRBJ1-4; 7 nucleotides match TRBD1. The CDR3 spans 16 residues. The V gene's germline CDR1 is MNHNS and CDR2 SASEGT. The trim removed 6 bases at V and 5 bases at J, leaving 12 bases unmatched. CDR3: CASRSGPGQINEKLFF. For the CDR3, the DNA is TGTGCCAGCAGATCGGGTCCGGGACAGATAAATGAAAAACTGTTTTTT.

The J gene is TRBJ2-7, the V gene TRBV20-1, with TRBD2 identical over 7 bases. The J call may not be correct, given that the DNA end is closer to TRBJ2-5. Germline CDR1 and CDR2: DFQATT and SNEGSKA (reference sequence). This CDR3 has 17 amino acids. CDR3 in amino acids: CSARDLPTWGTKETQYF. CDR3 DNA: TGCAGTGCTAGAGATCTACCAACGTGGGGGACTAAAGAGACCCAGTACTTC.

This clonotype was found a few times. The CDR3 protein is CASSHGTASEKLFF. CDR3 DNA: TGTGCCAGCAGTCATGGGACAGCCAGTGAAAAACTGTTTTTT. The chain employs TRBV7-9 and TRBJ1-4, with 7 bases fitting TRBD1. Germline V gives CDR1 SEHNR, CDR2 FQNEAQ (reference sequence). This CDR3 region has 14 residues. V dropped 6 bases and J dropped 7; count of bases not matched to a gene: 8.

J is TRBJ2-3 and V is TRBV20-1; 7 bases are a match to TRBD1. Germline CDR1 DFQATT, CDR2 SNEGSKA (reference sequence). Losses at the gene ends were 3 bases for V and 9 bases for J; bases not matched to a gene: 6. This CDR3 comprises 12 residues. The CDR3 DNA reads TGCAGTGCTAGCAAGGGGGCGGGCACGCAGTATTTT. This gives the protein CSASKGAGTQYF.

This clonotype turned up a few times. V and J are TRBV7-3 and TRBJ2-3; a possible D gene is TRBD2 (7 bases). Germline V gene data show CDR1 as SGHTA and CDR2 as FQGTGA. Deletions cut 5 bases from V and 0 bases from J, with 15 bases between. The CDR3 sequence is 16 residues long. The CDR3 region has the DNA TGTGCCAGCAGCCCTAAGGGGGGGACTAGCACAGATACGCAGTATTTT. Translation gives CASSPKGGTSTDTQYF.

This clonotype was observed a handful of times. The rearrangement links TRBV27 to TRBJ2-1, with TRBD1 identical over 7 bases. CDR1 is MNHEY, CDR2 SMNVEV, per germline (reference sequence). The CDR3 is made up of 13 amino acids. V lost 4 bases and J lost 8; bases outside the gene matches: 5. CDR3 residues: CASSYYRGYEQFF. The DNA for the CDR3 is TGTGCCAGCAGTTATTACAGGGGTTATGAGCAGTTCTTC.

In this sample, this clonotype turned up a few times. The chain combines TRBV5-1 with TRBJ2-1; 8 bases map to TRBD2. The trim removed 6 bases at V and 4 bases at J, leaving 9 bases unmatched. CDR3 length equals 15 residues. Germline CDR1 SGHRS, CDR2 YFSETQ. This CDR3 is CASTFSGSGYNEQFF. The CDR3 DNA follows: TGCGCCAGCACCTTCAGCGGGAGCGGTTACAATGAGCAGTTCTTC.

This clonotype has a handful of counts. This chain connects TRBV4-3 to TRBJ2-3; tentatively, D is TRBD1 (5 bases). In germline, CDR1 is LGHNA, CDR2 YSLEER. Trimming left V 5 bases short and J 0 bases short, with 12 bases between. CDR3 length: 15 residues. The CDR3 DNA reads as TGCGCCAGCAGCGCCGGGCAGGGCAGCACAGATACGCAGTATTTT. Translation gives CASSAGQGSTDTQYF.

This clonotype has only a few counts. In DNA form, the CDR3 reads TGTGCCAGCAGCTTTGAGGAATCCTACGAGCAGTACTTC. Translating it yields CASSFEESYEQYF. V is TRBV7-9 and J is TRBJ2-5, with D unclear. The DNA matches TRBJ2-7 better at its end, which makes the J call doubtful. This CDR3 spans 13 amino acids. The V gene's germline CDR1 is SEHNR and CDR2 FQNEAQ (reference sequence).

The chain has TRBV28 and TRBJ2-7, with D unresolved. Germline V lookup: CDR1 MDHEN, CDR2 SYDVKM. There are 14 residues in the CDR3. V was clipped by 4 bases and J by 1 base, with 11 bases between them. This CDR3 reads CASSSRTESYEQYF. The CDR3 coding sequence is TGTGCCAGCAGTTCCCGGACGGAATCCTACGAGCAGTACTTC.